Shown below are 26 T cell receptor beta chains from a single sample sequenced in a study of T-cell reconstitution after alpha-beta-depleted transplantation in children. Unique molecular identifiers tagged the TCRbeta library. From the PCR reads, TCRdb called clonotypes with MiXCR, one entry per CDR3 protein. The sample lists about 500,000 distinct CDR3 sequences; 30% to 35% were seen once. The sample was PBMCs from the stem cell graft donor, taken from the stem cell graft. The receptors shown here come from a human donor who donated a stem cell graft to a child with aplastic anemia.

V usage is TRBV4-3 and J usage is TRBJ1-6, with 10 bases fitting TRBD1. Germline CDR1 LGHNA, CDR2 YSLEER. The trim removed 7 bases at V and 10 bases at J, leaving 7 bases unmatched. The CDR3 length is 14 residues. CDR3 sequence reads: CASNEDRGDSPLHF. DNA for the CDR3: TGCGCCAGCAACGAGGACAGGGGGGACTCACCCCTCCACTTT.

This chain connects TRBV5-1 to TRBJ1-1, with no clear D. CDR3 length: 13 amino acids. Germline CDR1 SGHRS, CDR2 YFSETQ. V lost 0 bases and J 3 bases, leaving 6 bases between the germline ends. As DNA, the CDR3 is TGCGCCAGCAGCTTGGATGGGGACACTGAAGCTTTCTTT. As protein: CASSLDGDTEAFF.

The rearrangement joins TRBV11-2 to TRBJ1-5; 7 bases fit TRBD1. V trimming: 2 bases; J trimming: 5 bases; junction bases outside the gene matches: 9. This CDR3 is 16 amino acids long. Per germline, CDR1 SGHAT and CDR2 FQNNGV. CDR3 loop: CASSLLAGQFYQPQHF. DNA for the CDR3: TGTGCCAGCAGCTTACTTGCGGGACAGTTCTATCAGCCCCAGCATTTT.

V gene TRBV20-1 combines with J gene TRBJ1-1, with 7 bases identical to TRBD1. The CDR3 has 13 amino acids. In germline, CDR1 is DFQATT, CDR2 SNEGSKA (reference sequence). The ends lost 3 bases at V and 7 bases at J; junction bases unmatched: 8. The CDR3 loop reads CSASARDSFEAFF. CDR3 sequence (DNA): TGCAGTGCTAGCGCCCGGGACAGCTTTGAAGCTTTCTTT.

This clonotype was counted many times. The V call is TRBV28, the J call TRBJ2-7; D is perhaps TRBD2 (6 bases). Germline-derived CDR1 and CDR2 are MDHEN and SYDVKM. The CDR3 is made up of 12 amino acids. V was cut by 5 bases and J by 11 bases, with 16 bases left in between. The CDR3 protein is CASSGGPEVEYF. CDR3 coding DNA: TGTGCCAGCAGTGGAGGGCCTGAAGTGGAGTACTTC.

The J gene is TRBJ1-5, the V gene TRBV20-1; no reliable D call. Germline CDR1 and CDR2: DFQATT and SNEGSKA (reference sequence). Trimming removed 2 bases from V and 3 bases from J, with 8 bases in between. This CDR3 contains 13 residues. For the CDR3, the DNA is TGCAGTGCTAGATGGCCAGACAATCAGCCCCAGCATTTT. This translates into CSARWPDNQPQHF.

The chain's CDR3 is CASSSFTDTQYF. DNA of the CDR3: TGTGCCAGCAGCTCCTTTACAGATACGCAGTATTTT. The V call is TRBV5-4, the J call TRBJ2-3; D gene ambiguous. V was pared by 3 bases and J by 3 bases, with 5 bases between. Germline CDR1 is SGHNT and CDR2 is YYREEE (reference sequence). The CDR3 is 12 amino acids.

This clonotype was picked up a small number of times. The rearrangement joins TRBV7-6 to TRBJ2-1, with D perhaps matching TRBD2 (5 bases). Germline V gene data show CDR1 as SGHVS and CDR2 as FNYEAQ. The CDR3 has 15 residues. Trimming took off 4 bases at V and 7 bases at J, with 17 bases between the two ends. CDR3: CASSSNDYVMNEQFF. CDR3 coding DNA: TGTGCCAGCAGCTCAAATGACTATGTCATGAATGAGCAGTTCTTC.

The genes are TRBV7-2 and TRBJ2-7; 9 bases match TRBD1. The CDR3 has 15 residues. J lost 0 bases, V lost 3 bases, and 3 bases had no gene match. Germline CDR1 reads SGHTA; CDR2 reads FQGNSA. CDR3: CASSFPGQGSYEQYF. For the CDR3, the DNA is TGTGCCAGCAGCTTCCCGGGACAGGGCTCCTACGAGCAGTACTTC. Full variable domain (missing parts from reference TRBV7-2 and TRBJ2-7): GAGVSQSPSNKVTEKGKDVELRCDPISGHTALYWYRQSLGQGLEFLIYFQGNSAPDKSGLPSDRFSAERTGGSVSTLTIQRTQQEDSAVYLCASSFPGQGSYEQYFGPGTRLTVT.

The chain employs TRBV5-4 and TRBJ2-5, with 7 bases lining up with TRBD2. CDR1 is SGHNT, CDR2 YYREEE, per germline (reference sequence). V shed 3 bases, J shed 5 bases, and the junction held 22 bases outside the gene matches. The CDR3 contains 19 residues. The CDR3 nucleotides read TGTGCCAGCAGCTACCTCCCGACTAGCAGGTTCGGGGGTGGGGAGACCCAGTACTTC. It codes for CASSYLPTSRFGGGETQYF.

The CDR3 protein is CSARWLESTDTQYF. The DNA of the CDR3 is TGCAGTGCTAGATGGCTAGAAAGCACAGATACGCAGTATTTT. The rearrangement uses TRBV20-1 and TRBJ2-3; D is uncertain. Germline V gives CDR1 DFQATT, CDR2 SNEGSKA (reference sequence). The CDR3 runs to 14 residues. Trimming stripped 2 bases from V and 0 bases from J, with 9 bases between.

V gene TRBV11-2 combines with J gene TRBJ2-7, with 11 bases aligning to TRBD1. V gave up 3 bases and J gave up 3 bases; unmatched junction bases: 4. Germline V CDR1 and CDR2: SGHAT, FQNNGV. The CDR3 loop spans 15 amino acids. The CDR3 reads CASSFDGTGGYEQYV. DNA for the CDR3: TGTGCCAGCAGCTTCGACGGGACAGGGGGCTACGAGCAGTACGTC.

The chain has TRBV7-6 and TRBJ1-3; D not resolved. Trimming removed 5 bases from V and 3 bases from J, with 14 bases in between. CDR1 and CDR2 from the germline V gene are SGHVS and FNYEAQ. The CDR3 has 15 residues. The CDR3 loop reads CASSPSSGNGNTIYF. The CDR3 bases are TGTGCCAGCAGCCCGAGCTCGGGAAATGGAAACACCATATATTTT.

The CDR3 DNA is TGCGCCAGCAGCCTGACTTTCGCAGGGGGATCCACCGGGGAGCTGTTTTTT. Residues: CASSLTFAGGSTGELFF. V is TRBV4-1 and J is TRBJ2-2; 7 nucleotides align to TRBD1. The CDR3 contains 17 residues. CDR1 is MGHRA and CDR2 is YSYEKL in the germline V gene. Unmatched junction bases numbered 12, after V lost 4 bases and J lost 4 bases.

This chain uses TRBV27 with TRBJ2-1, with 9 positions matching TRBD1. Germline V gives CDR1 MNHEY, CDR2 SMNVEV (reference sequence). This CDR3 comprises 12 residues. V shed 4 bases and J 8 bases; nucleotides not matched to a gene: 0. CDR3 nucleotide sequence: TGTGCCAGCAGTTGGACAGGGGATGAGCAGTTCTTC. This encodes CASSWTGDEQFF.

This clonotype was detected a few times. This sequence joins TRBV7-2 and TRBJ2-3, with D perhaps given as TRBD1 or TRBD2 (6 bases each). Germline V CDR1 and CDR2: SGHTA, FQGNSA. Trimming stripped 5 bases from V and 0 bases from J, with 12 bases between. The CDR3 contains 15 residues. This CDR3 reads CASSPWGASTDTQYF. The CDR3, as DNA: TGTGCCAGCAGCCCCTGGGGGGCTAGCACAGATACGCAGTATTTT.

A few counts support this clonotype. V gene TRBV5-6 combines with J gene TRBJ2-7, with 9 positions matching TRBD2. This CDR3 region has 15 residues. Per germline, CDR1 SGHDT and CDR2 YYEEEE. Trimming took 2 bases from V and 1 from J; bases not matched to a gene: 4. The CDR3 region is CASSFGLASSYEQYF. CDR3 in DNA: TGTGCCAGCAGCTTTGGACTAGCGAGTTCCTACGAGCAGTACTTC.

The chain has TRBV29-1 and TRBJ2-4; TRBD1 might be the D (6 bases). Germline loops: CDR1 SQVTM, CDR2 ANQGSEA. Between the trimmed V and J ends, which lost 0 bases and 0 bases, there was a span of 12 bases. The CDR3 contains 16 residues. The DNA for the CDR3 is TGCAGCGTTGAAGAGGGGACATTACTAGCCAAAAACATTCAGTACTTC. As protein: CSVEEGTLLAKNIQYF.

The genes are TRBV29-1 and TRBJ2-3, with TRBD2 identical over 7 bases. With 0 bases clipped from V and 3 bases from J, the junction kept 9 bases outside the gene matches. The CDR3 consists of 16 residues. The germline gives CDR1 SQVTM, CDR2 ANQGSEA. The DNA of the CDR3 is TGCAGCGTTGAAGATTTCCCCGGTAGCGGGACAGATACGCAGTATTTT. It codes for CSVEDFPGSGTDTQYF.

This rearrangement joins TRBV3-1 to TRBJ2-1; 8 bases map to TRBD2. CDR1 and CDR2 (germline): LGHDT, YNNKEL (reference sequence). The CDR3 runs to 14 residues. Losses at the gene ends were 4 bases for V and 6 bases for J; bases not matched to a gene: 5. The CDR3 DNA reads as TGTGCCAGCAGCCGGGGGACTAGTCTCAATGAGCAGTTCTTC. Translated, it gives CASSRGTSLNEQFF.

The CDR3 spells CSAKPTGNYGYTF. Here the CDR3 DNA reads TGCAGTGCAAAGCCGACAGGGAACTATGGCTACACCTTC. This sequence joins TRBV20-1 and TRBJ1-2; 7 positions match TRBD1. Trimming removed 6 bases from V and 2 bases from J; junction bases left unmatched: 6. This CDR3 has 13 amino acids. Germline V gene lookup returns CDR1 DFQATT and CDR2 SNEGSKA (reference sequence).

The CDR3 is CASSLEQTGEQYF. The CDR3 bases are TGCGCCAGCAGCTTGGAACAAACAGGCGAGCAGTACTTC. The V and J genes are TRBV5-1 and TRBJ2-7, with D possibly TRBD1 on 5 matching bases. Per germline, CDR1 SGHRS and CDR2 YFSETQ. The V gene lost 0 bases and the J gene lost 6 bases, with 10 bases spanning the gap. The CDR3 sequence is 13 residues long.

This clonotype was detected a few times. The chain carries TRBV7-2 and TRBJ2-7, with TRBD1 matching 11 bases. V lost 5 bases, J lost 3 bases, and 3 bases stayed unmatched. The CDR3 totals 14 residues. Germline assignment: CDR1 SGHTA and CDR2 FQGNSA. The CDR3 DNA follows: TGTGCCAGCAGCCGGGACAGGGGGTACTACGAGCAGTACGTC. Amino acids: CASSRDRGYYEQYV.

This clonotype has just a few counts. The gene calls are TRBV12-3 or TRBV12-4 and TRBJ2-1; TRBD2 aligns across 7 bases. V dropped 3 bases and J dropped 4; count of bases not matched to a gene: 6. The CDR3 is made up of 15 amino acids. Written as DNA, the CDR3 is TGTGCCAGCAGTTTGTCTCTAGCGGTTTACAATGAGCAGTTCTTC. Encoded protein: CASSLSLAVYNEQFF.

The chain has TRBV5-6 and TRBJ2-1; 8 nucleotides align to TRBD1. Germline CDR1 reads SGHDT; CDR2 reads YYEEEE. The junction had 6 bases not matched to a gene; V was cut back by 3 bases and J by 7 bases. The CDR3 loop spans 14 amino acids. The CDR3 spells CASSWTGSGNEQFF. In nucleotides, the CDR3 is TGTGCCAGCAGCTGGACAGGGTCTGGGAATGAGCAGTTCTTC.

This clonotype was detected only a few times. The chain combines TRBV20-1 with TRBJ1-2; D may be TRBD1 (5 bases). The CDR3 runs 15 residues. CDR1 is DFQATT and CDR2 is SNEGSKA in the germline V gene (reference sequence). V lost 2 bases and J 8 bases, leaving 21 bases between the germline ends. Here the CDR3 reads CSARPAGRNGYGYTF. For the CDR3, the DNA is TGCAGTGCTAGACCCGCGGGGCGGAATGGCTACGGCTACACCTTC.